The 27 T cell receptor beta chains below come from one sample, sequenced in a study of blood T cell repertoires in COVID-19. Measured with immunoSEQ multiplex PCR; TCRdb has only the in-frame clones, and not every one. Of some 220,000 clones in the sample, around 81% are singletons; the top ten hold about 2.1%. The specimen was peripheral blood. The receptor source for this set is a woman aged 55 to 70 with acute or convalescent COVID-19.

This clone showed up just once. CDR3 region: CASSRTVNEKLFF. The CDR3 nucleotides are TGTGCCAGCAGCCGGACAGTGAATGAAAAACTGTTTTTT. The chain joins TRBV3-1 (or the pseudogene TRBV3-2) to TRBJ1-4, with TRBD1 as a possible D gene (6 bases). This CDR3 spans 13 amino acids. V shed 4 bases and J shed 5 bases, with 8 bases lying between them. Germline assignment: CDR1 LGHDT and CDR2 YNNKEL (reference sequence).

The V call is TRBV5-4, the J call TRBJ2-3; 9 bases match TRBD2. J was trimmed by 4 bases and V by 4 bases; bases with no gene match: 10. Germline V gene lookup returns CDR1 SGHNT and CDR2 YYREEE (reference sequence). The CDR3 extends over 16 amino acids. The CDR3 bases are TGTGCCAGCAGCCGCGGGGGTAGCGGGGGAGCAGATACGCAGTATTTT. Its protein product is CASSRGGSGGADTQYF.

In this sample, this clone turned up a few times. V gene TRBV5-6 combines with J gene TRBJ2-1; tentatively, D is TRBD2 (5 bases). Germline CDR1 and CDR2: SGHDT and YYEEEE. This CDR3 is built from 13 residues. V was clipped by 1 base and J by 9 bases, with 11 bases between them. CDR3 nucleotides: TGTGCCAGCAGCTTGACTAGGACGGGTGAGCAGTTCTTC. Its protein product is CASSLTRTGEQFF.

The CDR3 protein is CASSMFGDNYGYTF. CDR3 bases: TGTGCCAGCAGCATGTTCGGAGATAACTATGGCTACACCTTC. The chain couples TRBV11-2 to TRBJ1-2; D unresolved. Germline loops: CDR1 SGHAT, CDR2 FQNNGV. This CDR3 contains 14 residues. V gave up 5 bases and J gave up 1 base, with 11 bases separating them. The full variable domain, its missing parts supplied by reference TRBV11-2 and TRBJ1-2, is EAGVAQSPRYKIIEKRQSVAFWCNPISGHATLYWYQQILGQGPKLLIQFQNNGVVDDSQLPKDRFSAERLKGVDSTLKIQPAKLEDSAVYLCASSMFGDNYGYTFGSGTRLTVV.

The V gene is TRBV9, the J gene TRBJ1-2; 7 bases agree with TRBD1. CDR1 is SGDLS and CDR2 is YYNGEE in the germline V gene. V lost 3 bases, J lost 4 bases, and 3 bases stayed unmatched. CDR3 length: 13 amino acids. In DNA form, the CDR3 reads TGTGCCAGCAGCGCCGGGACAGCCTATGGCTACACCTTC. Protein: CASSAGTAYGYTF.

J is TRBJ2-7 and V is TRBV7-8; TRBD2 matches at 7 bases. This CDR3 is built from 14 residues. V shed 8 bases and J 6 bases; nucleotides not matched to a gene: 13. Per germline, CDR1 SGHVS and CDR2 FQNEAQ. The CDR3 region is CASGHEWTSREQYF. The CDR3, as DNA: TGTGCCAGCGGACACGAGTGGACTAGTCGCGAGCAGTACTTC.

The rearrangement links TRBV11-2 to TRBJ2-3; 7 bases map to TRBD1. The CDR3 has 15 residues. Losses at the gene ends were 1 base for V and 0 bases for J; bases not matched to a gene: 1. From germline, CDR1 is SGHAT and CDR2 FQNNGV. CDR3: CASSLGDRSTDTQYF. CDR3 nucleotide sequence: TGTGCCAGCAGCTTAGGGGACAGAAGCACAGATACGCAGTATTTT.

This clone is a singleton in its sample. The V and J genes are TRBV5-4 and TRBJ1-2, with D possibly matching TRBD1 (6 bases). This CDR3 contains 15 residues. The V end lost 4 bases, the J end lost 2 bases, and 15 bases lay between the germline ends. Germline-derived CDR1 and CDR2 are SGHNT and YYREEE (reference sequence). The CDR3 region has the DNA TGTGCCAGCAGCCCCGAGGGGGGGGCCAACTATGGCTACACCTTC. Translated: CASSPEGGANYGYTF. Full variable domain (remainder filled in from reference TRBV5-4 and TRBJ1-2): ETGVTQSPTHLIKTRGQQVTLRCSSQSGHNTVSWYQQALGQGPQFIFQYYREEENGRGNFPPRFSGLQFPNYSSELNVNALELDDSALYLCASSPEGGANYGYTFGSGTRLTVV.

V and J are TRBV29-1 and TRBJ2-1, with D possibly TRBD2 on 6 matching bases. The ends were cut back, 8 bases at V and 4 bases at J, with 21 bases in the middle. CDR1 and CDR2 (germline): SQVTM, ANQGSEA. The CDR3 covers 15 residues. CDR3 sequence: CSLQRAEGIYNEQFF. CDR3 DNA sequence: TGCAGCCTTCAAAGGGCGGAGGGGATATACAATGAGCAGTTCTTC.

The rearrangement uses TRBV7-3 and TRBJ1-6; D is possibly TRBD1 (6 bases). CDR1 is SGHTA, CDR2 FQGTGA, per germline. There are 15 residues in the CDR3. V lost 2 bases and J 7 bases, leaving 12 bases between the germline ends. For the CDR3, the DNA is TGTGCCAGCAGCTTAGAAGGCAGGGGAAATTCACCCCTCCACTTT. Translating gives CASSLEGRGNSPLHF.

The J gene is TRBJ1-5, the V gene TRBV5-6; D is unclear. This CDR3 is built from 14 residues. Germline CDR1 is SGHDT and CDR2 is YYEEEE. The germline V and J ends were trimmed by 1 base and 3 bases, with 8 bases remaining between them. As DNA, the CDR3 is TGTGCCAGCAGCTTGTACGCAGACAATCAGCCCCAGCATTTT. It translates to CASSLYADNQPQHF.

The chain employs TRBV30 and TRBJ1-2, with 7 bases that match TRBD1. The germline V gene encodes CDR1 GTSNPN and CDR2 SVGIG (reference sequence). After removal of 8 bases from V and 12 bases from J, the junction contained 12 bases not matched to a gene. The CDR3 contains 11 residues. The CDR3 bases are TGTGCCCAAGACCAGACACAGGGGAACACCTTC. This gives the protein CAQDQTQGNTF.

The chain is built from TRBV7-2 and TRBJ2-1; D ambiguous. CDR1 is SGHTA, CDR2 FQGNSA, per germline. CDR3 length equals 16 residues. V lost 2 bases and J lost 10, with 21 bases in between. DNA of the CDR3: TGTGCCAGCAGCTTAAGTCGGAGTTTTTTTGCTAACGAGCAGTTCTTC. The encoded protein is CASSLSRSFFANEQFF.

The CDR3 DNA reads as TGCGCCAGCAGCCGGCAAAATTGGGCTAGCGACGAAATCTTCCAAGAGACCCAGTACTTC. As protein: CASSRQNWASDEIFQETQYF. The rearrangement links TRBV4-1 to TRBJ2-5; a possible D gene is TRBD2 (6 bases). Germline V gene sequence: CDR1 MGHRA, CDR2 YSYEKL. V was pared by 4 bases and J by 1 base, with 28 bases between. This CDR3 region has 20 residues.

The rearrangement joins TRBV5-1 to TRBJ1-1; 8 positions match TRBD1. The CDR3 runs 17 residues. The junction had 14 bases not matched to a gene; V was cut back by 4 bases and J by 3 bases. Germline CDR1 is SGHRS and CDR2 is YFSETQ. CDR3 DNA sequence: TGCGCCAGCAGCCCATTAGGGACAGGCACGTCGGACACTGAAGCTTTCTTT. Its translation: CASSPLGTGTSDTEAFF.

This clone was recorded only once. The chain employs TRBV7-2 and TRBJ1-3; D unresolved. Trimming took off 2 bases at V and 1 base at J, with 9 bases between the two ends. The CDR3 loop spans 15 amino acids. CDR1 and CDR2 (germline): SGHTA, FQGNSA. CDR3 region: CASSLSEFSGNTIYF. The CDR3, as DNA: TGTGCCAGCAGCTTATCGGAGTTTTCTGGAAACACCATATATTTT.

V and J are TRBV27 and TRBJ1-2; 8 bases agree with TRBD1. With 6 bases clipped from V and 5 bases from J, the junction kept 17 bases outside the gene matches. The germline gives CDR1 MNHEY, CDR2 SMNVEV (reference sequence). The CDR3 sequence is 17 residues long. CDR3 sequence: CASSLPQARGRRYGYTF. The CDR3 bases are TGTGCCAGCAGCCTTCCCCAAGCCAGGGGGCGCAGGTATGGCTACACCTTC.

This clone was detected only a few times. The chain links TRBV3-1 (or the pseudogene TRBV3-2) to TRBJ1-2, with no clear D. Germline V gives CDR1 LGHDT, CDR2 YNNKEL (reference sequence). This CDR3 spans 14 amino acids. V lost 3 bases and J lost 8, with 16 bases in between. CDR3 in DNA: TGTGCCAGCAGCCAGGGTCCAGACTATGGGGGCTACACCTTC. Protein product: CASSQGPDYGGYTF.

The chain joins TRBV5-1 to TRBJ2-6, with 9 bases that match TRBD1. The CDR3 is 18 amino acids. CDR1 and CDR2 (germline): SGHRS, YFSETQ. Germline trimming cut 2 bases from V and 0 bases from J; bases unmatched to any gene: 6. DNA for the CDR3: TGCGCCAGCAGCTTAGGGGGGACAGGGAGCTCTGGGGCCAACGTCCTGACTTTC. It codes for CASSLGGTGSSGANVLTF.

This clone occurred a few times. V is TRBV5-4 and J is TRBJ2-7; TRBD2 matches at 13 bases. This CDR3 has 14 residues. Germline V gene sequence: CDR1 SGHNT, CDR2 YYREEE (reference sequence). V was clipped by 2 bases and J by 5 bases; unmatched bases: 1. CDR3 in amino acids: CASSLLAGGDEQYF. The CDR3 DNA sequence: TGTGCCAGCAGCTTACTAGCGGGGGGGGACGAGCAGTACTTC.

V and J are TRBV7-8 and TRBJ1-1; unclear D gene. This CDR3 spans 13 amino acids. V lost 6 bases and J 1 base, leaving 9 bases between the germline ends. CDR1 is SGHVS and CDR2 is FQNEAQ in the germline V gene. The CDR3 region is CASRFNRNTEAFF. CDR3 sequence (DNA): TGTGCCAGCAGATTTAACAGGAACACTGAAGCTTTCTTT.

The genes are TRBV10-3 and TRBJ1-1; TRBD1 aligns across 7 bases. V trimming: 2 bases; J trimming: 6 bases; junction bases outside the gene matches: 6. CDR3 length: 14 amino acids. Germline-derived CDR1 and CDR2 are ENHRY and SYGVKD. The CDR3 loop is CAISERTGSPEAFF. CDR3 coding DNA: TGTGCCATCAGTGAGCGGACAGGATCCCCTGAAGCTTTCTTT.

A few counts support this clone. This chain uses TRBV27 with TRBJ1-2; D possibly corresponds to TRBD1 (6 bases). The germline CDR1 and CDR2 sequences are MNHEY and SMNVEV (reference sequence). V was cut by 5 bases and J by 6 bases, with 16 bases left in between. This CDR3 is built from 14 residues. CDR3 region: CASSPKGGLNGYTF. CDR3 coding DNA: TGTGCCAGCAGTCCAAAGGGGGGGCTTAATGGCTACACCTTC.

The rearrangement uses TRBV5-4 and TRBJ1-3; a weak D match, TRBD1 (6 bases). Germline CDR1 SGHNT, CDR2 YYREEE (reference sequence). V gave up 4 bases and J gave up 0 bases, with 11 bases separating them. CDR3 length equals 15 residues. CDR3 DNA sequence: TGTGCCAGCAGCAGGGGGGGGCGCTCTGGAAACACCATATATTTT. Translated: CASSRGGRSGNTIYF.

This chain connects TRBV7-9 to TRBJ2-5, with 15 bases matching TRBD2. Germline CDR1 reads SEHNR; CDR2 reads FQNEAQ (reference sequence). The V and J ends lost 4 bases and 6 bases, in that order; junction bases with no gene match: 9. The CDR3 has 17 amino acids. This chain's CDR3 is CASSWPGLAGGRQTQYF. CDR3 nucleotides: TGTGCCAGCAGCTGGCCGGGACTAGCGGGGGGCCGGCAGACCCAGTACTTC. The full variable domain, in which reference TRBV7-9 and TRBJ2-5 provide the parts outside the CDR3, is DTGVSQNPRHKITKRGQNVTFRCDPISEHNRLYWYRQTLGQGPEFLTYFQNEAQLEKSRLLSDRFSAERPKGSFSTLEIQRTEQGDSAMYLCASSWPGLAGGRQTQYFGPGTRLLVL.

The V and J genes are TRBV5-6 and TRBJ1-4, with 8 bases identical to TRBD1. Losses at the gene ends were 4 bases for V and 1 base for J; bases not matched to a gene: 3. The CDR3 sequence is 15 residues long. Germline V lookup: CDR1 SGHDT, CDR2 YYEEEE. The CDR3 protein is CASSLGQGTNEKLFF. In DNA, the CDR3 is TGTGCCAGCAGCCTTGGACAGGGAACTAATGAAAAACTGTTTTTT.

V usage is TRBV7-9 and J usage is TRBJ1-5; possible D gene TRBD1, 6 bases. Between the trimmed V and J ends, which lost 1 base and 0 bases, there was a span of 19 bases. The CDR3 has 19 residues. From germline, CDR1 is SEHNR and CDR2 FQNEAQ (reference sequence). The CDR3 DNA reads TGTGCCAGCAGCTTAGAGGGGGTCGGGTTCCCTTATAGCAATCAGCCCCAGCATTTT. It codes for CASSLEGVGFPYSNQPQHF.